The rows below give T cell receptor beta chains drawn from one sample of a study of cytomegalovirus exposure and HLA in healthy donors. Some clones are missing from TCRdb's copy, which holds only in-frame ones; the method was immunoSEQ multiplex PCR. The sample records some 150,000 clones, about four fifths being singletons. The sample was PBMCs. These receptors were taken from a woman between 50 and 59 years old in good health and CMV-seronegative. Each CDR3 is given with its conserved first and last residue.

v_gene: TRBV28; j_gene: TRBJ2-1; CDR3aa: CASSSTQTYNEQFF
v_gene: TRBV7-9; j_gene: TRBJ2-5; CDR3aa: CSSSFSGGPQETQYF
v_gene: TRBV27; j_gene: TRBJ1-2; CDR3aa: CASSRTGTTNYGYTF
v_gene: TRBV30; j_gene: TRBJ1-4; CDR3aa: CAWSGLEGPREKLFF
v_gene: TRBV18; j_gene: TRBJ1-1; CDR3aa: CASSPKQQNEAFF
v_gene: TRBV10-2; j_gene: TRBJ1-1; CDR3aa: CASSESQSEAFF
v_gene: TRBV7-9; j_gene: TRBJ2-7; CDR3aa: CASSTPGGGEQYF
v_gene: TRBV28; j_gene: TRBJ2-7; CDR3aa: CASSFGREYEQYF
v_gene: TRBV28; j_gene: TRBJ2-3; CDR3aa: CASSLIGGTQYF
v_gene: TRBV7-8; j_gene: TRBJ1-5; CDR3aa: CASSLDRLGNQPQHF
v_gene: TRBV5-6; j_gene: TRBJ2-3; CDR3aa: CASSLVGQGRTDTQYF
v_gene: TRBV6-4; j_gene: TRBJ2-3; CDR3aa: CASSDRDRVRVGGGRPPDTQYF
v_gene: TRBV2; j_gene: TRBJ1-2; CDR3aa: CASSPTPYGYTF
v_gene: TRBV7-2; j_gene: TRBJ2-1; CDR3aa: CASSFRENVPYNEQFF
v_gene: TRBV5-1; j_gene: TRBJ2-7; CDR3aa: CASSLTHPGRDRNHF
v_gene: TRBV14; j_gene: TRBJ2-2; CDR3aa: CASSRRENTGELFF
v_gene: TRBV7-9; j_gene: TRBJ2-5; CDR3aa: CSSSLVRDEIGETQYF
v_gene: TRBV25-1; j_gene: TRBJ1-1; CDR3aa: CASSEYPGWSEAFF
v_gene: TRBV2; j_gene: TRBJ2-5; CDR3aa: CASWLWETQYF
v_gene: TRBV7-2; j_gene: TRBJ2-1; CDR3aa: CASSLGTAYNEQFF
v_gene: TRBV11-2; j_gene: TRBJ1-6; CDR3aa: CASSLQGENSPLHF
v_gene: TRBV15; j_gene: TRBJ1-1; CDR3aa: CATSRGEVNTEAFF
v_gene: TRBV18; j_gene: TRBJ2-7; CDR3aa: CASSPAQGPNEQYF
v_gene: TRBV28; j_gene: TRBJ1-5; CDR3aa: CASSLVDSSNQPQHF
v_gene: TRBV6-1; j_gene: TRBJ1-2; CDR3aa: CASSEDGNYGYTF
v_gene: TRBV28; j_gene: TRBJ1-1; CDR3aa: CASSFVLGLNTEAFF
v_gene: TRBV5-6; j_gene: TRBJ2-5; CDR3aa: CASSLIKAGQQETQYF
v_gene: TRBV28; j_gene: TRBJ1-3; CDR3aa: CASSATGGSNTIYF
v_gene: TRBV6-5; j_gene: TRBJ2-1; CDR3aa: CASSHSGVAYNEQFF
v_gene: TRBV30; j_gene: TRBJ2-1; CDR3aa: CAWRLGPFDVDEQFF
v_gene: TRBV27; j_gene: TRBJ2-1; CDR3aa: CASSWQGSWNEQFF
v_gene: TRBV6-6; j_gene: TRBJ1-6; CDR3aa: CASSYGGQGNSPLHF
v_gene: TRBV4-2; j_gene: TRBJ2-3; CDR3aa: CASSQGVRDSTDTQYF
v_gene: TRBV25-1; j_gene: TRBJ1-2; CDR3aa: CASRAGAPYGYTF
v_gene: TRBV18; j_gene: TRBJ1-1; CDR3aa: CASSEVLSEVTEAFF
v_gene: TRBV10-3; j_gene: -; CDR3aa: CAISAPNYEQYF
v_gene: TRBV19; j_gene: TRBJ1-5; CDR3aa: CASSIDRPNQPQHF
v_gene: TRBV4-2; j_gene: TRBJ1-1; CDR3aa: CASSQVAGSATEAFF
v_gene: TRBV29-1; j_gene: TRBJ1-2; CDR3aa: CSVEIGQGKGDYGYTF
v_gene: TRBV29-1; j_gene: TRBJ2-1; CDR3aa: CSVPRGAQNEQFF
v_gene: TRBV2; j_gene: TRBJ2-3; CDR3aa: CASKDLAGVEADTQYF
v_gene: TRBV5-5; j_gene: TRBJ2-7; CDR3aa: CASSLIASVKEYEQYF
v_gene: TRBV4-1; j_gene: TRBJ1-1; CDR3aa: CASRTLFLGNTEAFF
v_gene: TRBV25-1; j_gene: TRBJ1-1; CDR3aa: CASSDGLQLNTEAFF
v_gene: TRBV7-6; j_gene: TRBJ2-5; CDR3aa: CASSLADAGRRPGLQYF
v_gene: TRBV28; j_gene: -; CDR3aa: CASRPLTGGTRYEQYF
v_gene: TRBV7-2; j_gene: TRBJ2-3; CDR3aa: CASSWAGQGTDTQYF
v_gene: TRBV6-4; j_gene: TRBJ1-6; CDR3aa: CASSKQSSYNSPLHF